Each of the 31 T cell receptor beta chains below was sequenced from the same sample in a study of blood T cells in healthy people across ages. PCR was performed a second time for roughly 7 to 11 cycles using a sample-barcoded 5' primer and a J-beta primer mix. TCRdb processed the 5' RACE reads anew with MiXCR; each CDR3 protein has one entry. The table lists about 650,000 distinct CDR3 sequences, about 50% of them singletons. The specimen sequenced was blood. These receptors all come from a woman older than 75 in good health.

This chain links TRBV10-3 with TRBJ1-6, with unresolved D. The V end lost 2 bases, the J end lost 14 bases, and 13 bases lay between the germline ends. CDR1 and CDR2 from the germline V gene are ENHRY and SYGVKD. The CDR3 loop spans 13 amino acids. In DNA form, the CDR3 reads TGTGCCATCAGTGAGGGTCCGGGGTTGGCCCTCCACTTT. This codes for CAISEGPGLALHF.

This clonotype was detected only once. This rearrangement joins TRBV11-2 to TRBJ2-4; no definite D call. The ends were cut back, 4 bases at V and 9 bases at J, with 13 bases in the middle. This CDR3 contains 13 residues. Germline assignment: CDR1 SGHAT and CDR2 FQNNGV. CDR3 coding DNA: TGTGCCAGCAGCTCGGTAGGCCTGGGCATTCAGTACTTC. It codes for CASSSVGLGIQYF.

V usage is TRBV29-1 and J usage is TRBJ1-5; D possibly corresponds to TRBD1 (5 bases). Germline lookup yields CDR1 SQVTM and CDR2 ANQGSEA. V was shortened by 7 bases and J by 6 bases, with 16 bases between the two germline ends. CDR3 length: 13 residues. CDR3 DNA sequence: TGCAGCGCTACTACGGGGGTGGGTCAGCCCCAGCATTTT. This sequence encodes CSATTGVGQPQHF.

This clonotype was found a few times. The CDR3 DNA reads as TGTGCCAGCAGCTGGAGGGCGGGGGGAAACAATGAGCAGTTCTTC. This codes for CASSWRAGGNNEQFF. The chain combines TRBV7-3 with TRBJ2-1, with 8 bases matching TRBD2. V shed 4 bases, J shed 5 bases, and the junction held 7 bases outside the gene matches. CDR1 and CDR2 from the germline V gene are SGHTA and FQGTGA. The CDR3 has 15 residues.

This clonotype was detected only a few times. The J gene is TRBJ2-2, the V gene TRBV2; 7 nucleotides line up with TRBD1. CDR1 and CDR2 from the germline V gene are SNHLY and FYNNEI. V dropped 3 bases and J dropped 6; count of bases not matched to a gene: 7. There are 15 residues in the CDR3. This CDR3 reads CASSDTGQTPGELFF. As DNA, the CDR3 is TGTGCCAGCAGTGATACGGGACAGACTCCCGGGGAGCTGTTTTTT.

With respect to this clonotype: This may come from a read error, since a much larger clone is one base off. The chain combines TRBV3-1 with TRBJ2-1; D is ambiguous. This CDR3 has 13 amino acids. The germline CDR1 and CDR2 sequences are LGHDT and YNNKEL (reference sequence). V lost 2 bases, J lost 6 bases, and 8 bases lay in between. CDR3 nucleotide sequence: TGTGCCAGCAGCCAACAAACTCCCAATGAGCAGTTCTTC. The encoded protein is CASSQQTPNEQFF.

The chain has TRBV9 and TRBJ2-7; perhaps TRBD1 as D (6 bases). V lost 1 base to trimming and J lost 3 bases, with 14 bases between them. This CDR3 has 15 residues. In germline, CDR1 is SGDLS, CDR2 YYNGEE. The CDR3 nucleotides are TGTGCCAGCAGCGTAAATGGGGGCTCGGGCTACGAGCAGTACTTC. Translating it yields CASSVNGGSGYEQYF.

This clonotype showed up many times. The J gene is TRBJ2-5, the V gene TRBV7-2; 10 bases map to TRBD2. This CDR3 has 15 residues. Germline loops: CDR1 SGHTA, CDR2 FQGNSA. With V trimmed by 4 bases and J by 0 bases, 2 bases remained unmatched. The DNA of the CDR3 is TGTGCCAGCAGCTCGGGACTAGCGTACCAAGAGACCCAGTACTTC. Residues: CASSSGLAYQETQYF.

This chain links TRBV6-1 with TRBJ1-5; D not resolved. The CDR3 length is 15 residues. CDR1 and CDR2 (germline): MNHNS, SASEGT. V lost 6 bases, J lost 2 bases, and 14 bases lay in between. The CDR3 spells CASRSKGDGNQPQHF. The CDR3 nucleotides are TGTGCCAGCAGATCTAAGGGTGATGGCAATCAGCCCCAGCATTTT.

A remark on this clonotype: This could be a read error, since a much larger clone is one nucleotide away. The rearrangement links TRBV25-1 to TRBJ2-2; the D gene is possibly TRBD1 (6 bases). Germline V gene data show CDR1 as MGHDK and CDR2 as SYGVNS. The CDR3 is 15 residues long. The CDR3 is CAGSERQGRIGELFF. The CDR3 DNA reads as TGTGCCGGCAGTGAGAGGCAGGGGCGAATCGGGGAGCTGTTTTTT.

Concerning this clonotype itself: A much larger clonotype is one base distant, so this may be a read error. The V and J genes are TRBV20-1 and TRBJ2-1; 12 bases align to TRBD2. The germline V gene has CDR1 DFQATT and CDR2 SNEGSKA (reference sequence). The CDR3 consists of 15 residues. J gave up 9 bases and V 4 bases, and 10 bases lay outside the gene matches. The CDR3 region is CSATTLAGGSAEQFF. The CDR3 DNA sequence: TGCAGTGCTACGACACTAGCGGGAGGATCTGCTGAGCAGTTCTTC.

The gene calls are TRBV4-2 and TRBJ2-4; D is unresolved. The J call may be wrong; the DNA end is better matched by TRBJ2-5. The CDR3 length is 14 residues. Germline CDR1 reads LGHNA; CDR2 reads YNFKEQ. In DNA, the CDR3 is TGTGCCAGCAGCCTGGGTACGGTGGACGAGACCCAGTACTTC. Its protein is CASSLGTVDETQYF.

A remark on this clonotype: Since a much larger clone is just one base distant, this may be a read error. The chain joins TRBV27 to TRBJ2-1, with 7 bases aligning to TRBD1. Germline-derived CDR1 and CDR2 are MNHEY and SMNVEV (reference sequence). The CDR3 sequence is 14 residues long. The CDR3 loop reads CASTPGQYYKEQFF. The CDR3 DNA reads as TGTGCCAGCACTCCGGGACAGTACTACAAGGAGCAGTTCTTC.

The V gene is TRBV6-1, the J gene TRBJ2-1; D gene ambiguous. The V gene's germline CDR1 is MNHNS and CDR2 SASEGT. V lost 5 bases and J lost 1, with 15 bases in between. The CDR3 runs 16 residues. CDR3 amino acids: CASSSPVVISYNEQFF. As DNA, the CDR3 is TGTGCCAGCAGTTCCCCGGTGGTCATTTCCTACAATGAGCAGTTCTTC.

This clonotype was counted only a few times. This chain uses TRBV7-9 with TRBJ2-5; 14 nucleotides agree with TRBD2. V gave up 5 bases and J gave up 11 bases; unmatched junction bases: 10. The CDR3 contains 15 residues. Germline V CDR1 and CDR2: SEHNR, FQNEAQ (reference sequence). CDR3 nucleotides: TGTGCCAGCAGCCCCGGACTAGCGGGAGGTAATGAGCAGTACTTC. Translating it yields CASSPGLAGGNEQYF.

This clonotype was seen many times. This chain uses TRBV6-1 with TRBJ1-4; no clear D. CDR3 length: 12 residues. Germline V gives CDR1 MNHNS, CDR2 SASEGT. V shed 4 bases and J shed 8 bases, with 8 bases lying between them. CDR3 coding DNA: TGTGCCAGCAGTGGAGACTCGGAAAAACTGTTTTTT. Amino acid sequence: CASSGDSEKLFF.

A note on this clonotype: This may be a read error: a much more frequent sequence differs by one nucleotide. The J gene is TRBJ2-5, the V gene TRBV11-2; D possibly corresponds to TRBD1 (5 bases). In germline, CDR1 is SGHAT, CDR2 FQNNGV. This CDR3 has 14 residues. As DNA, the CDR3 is TGTGCCAGAAGCTTAGACGACAGCCAAGAGACCCAGTACTTC. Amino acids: CARSLDDSQETQYF.

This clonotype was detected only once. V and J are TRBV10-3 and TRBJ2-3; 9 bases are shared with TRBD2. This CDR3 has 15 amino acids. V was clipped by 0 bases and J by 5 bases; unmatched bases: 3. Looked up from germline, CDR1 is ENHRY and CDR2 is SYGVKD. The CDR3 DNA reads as TGTGCCATCAGTGAGTCGAAGCGGGAGGTAGATACGCAGTATTTT. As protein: CAISESKREVDTQYF.

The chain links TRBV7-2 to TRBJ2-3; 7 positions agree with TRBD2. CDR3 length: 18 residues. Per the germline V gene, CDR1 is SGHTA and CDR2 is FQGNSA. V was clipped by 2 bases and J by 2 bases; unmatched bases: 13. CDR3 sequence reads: CASSLSLRLAENTDTQYF. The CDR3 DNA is TGTGCCAGCAGCTTAAGCCTGAGGCTAGCGGAGAACACAGATACGCAGTATTTT.

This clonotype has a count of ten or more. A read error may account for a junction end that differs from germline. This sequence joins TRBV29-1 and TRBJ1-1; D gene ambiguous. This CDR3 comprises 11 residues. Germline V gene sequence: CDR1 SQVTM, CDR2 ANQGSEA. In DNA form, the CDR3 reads TGCAGCGTTGGGGTCAACAGTGAAGCTTTCTTT. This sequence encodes CSVGVNSEAFF. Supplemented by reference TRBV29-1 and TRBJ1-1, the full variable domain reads SAVISQKPSRDICQRGTSLTIQCQVDSQVTMMFWYRQQPGQSLTLIATANQGSEATYESGFVIDKFPISRPNLTFSTLTVSNMSPEDSSIYLCSVGVNSEAFFGQGTRLTVV.

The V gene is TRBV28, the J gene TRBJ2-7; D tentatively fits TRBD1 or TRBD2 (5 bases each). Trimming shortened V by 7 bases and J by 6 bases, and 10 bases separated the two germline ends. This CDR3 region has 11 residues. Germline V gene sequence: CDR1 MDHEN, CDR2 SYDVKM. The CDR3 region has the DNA TGTGCCAGCATGGGGGTTCGCGAGCAGTACTTC. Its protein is CASMGVREQYF.

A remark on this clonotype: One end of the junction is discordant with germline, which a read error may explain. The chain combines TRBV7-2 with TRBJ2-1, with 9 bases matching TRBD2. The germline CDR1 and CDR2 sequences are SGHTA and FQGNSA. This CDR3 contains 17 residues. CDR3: CAGSLALLLAGLNEQFF. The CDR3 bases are TGTGCCGGCAGCTTAGCGCTATTGCTAGCGGGGCTTAATGAGCAGTTCTTC.

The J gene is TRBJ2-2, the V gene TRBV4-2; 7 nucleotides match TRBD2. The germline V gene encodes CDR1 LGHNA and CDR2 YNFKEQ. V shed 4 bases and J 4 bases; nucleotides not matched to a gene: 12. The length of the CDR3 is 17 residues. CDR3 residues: CASSPPNERGSTGELFF. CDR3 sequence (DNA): TGTGCCAGCAGCCCCCCGAACGAGCGGGGTAGCACCGGGGAGCTGTTTTTT.

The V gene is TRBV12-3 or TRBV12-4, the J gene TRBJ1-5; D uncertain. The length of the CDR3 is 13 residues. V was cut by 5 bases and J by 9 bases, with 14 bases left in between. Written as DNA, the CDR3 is TGTGCCAGCAGTCCCACTCCCCGTTCGCCCCAGCATTTT. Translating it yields CASSPTPRSPQHF.

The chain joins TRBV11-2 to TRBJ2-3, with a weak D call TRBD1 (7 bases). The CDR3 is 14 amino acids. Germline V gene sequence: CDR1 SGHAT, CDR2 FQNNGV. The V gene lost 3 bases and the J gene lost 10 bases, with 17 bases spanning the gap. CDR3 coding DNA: TGTGCCAGCAGCTTGACAGGGACGGGGGTAGCGCAGTATTTT. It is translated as CASSLTGTGVAQYF.

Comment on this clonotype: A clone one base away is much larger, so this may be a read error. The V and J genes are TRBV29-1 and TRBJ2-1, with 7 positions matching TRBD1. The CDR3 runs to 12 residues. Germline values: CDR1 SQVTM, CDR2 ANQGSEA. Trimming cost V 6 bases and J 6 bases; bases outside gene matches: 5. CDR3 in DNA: TGCAGCGTAATCCGGACAGGCAATGAGCAGTTCTTC. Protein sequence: CSVIRTGNEQFF.

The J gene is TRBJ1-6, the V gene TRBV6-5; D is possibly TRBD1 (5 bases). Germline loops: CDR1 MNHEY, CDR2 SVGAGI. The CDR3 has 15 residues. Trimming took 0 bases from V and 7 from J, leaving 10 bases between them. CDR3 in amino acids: CASSYSGGGNSPLHF. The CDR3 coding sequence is TGTGCCAGCAGTTACTCGGGGGGAGGGAATTCACCCCTCCACTTT.

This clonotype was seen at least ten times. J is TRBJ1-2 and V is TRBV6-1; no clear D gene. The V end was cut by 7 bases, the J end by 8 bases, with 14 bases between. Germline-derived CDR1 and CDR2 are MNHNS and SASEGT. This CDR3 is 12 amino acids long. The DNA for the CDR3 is TGTGCCAGCACCGACACCCAGCGGGGCTACACCTTC. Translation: CASTDTQRGYTF.

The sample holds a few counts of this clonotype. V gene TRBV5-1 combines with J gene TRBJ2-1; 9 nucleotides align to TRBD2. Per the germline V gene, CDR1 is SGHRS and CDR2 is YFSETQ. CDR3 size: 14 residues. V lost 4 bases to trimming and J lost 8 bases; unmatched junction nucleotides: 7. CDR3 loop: CASSVSAGGDEQFF. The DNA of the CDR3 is TGCGCCAGCAGCGTTTCGGCGGGAGGGGATGAGCAGTTCTTC.

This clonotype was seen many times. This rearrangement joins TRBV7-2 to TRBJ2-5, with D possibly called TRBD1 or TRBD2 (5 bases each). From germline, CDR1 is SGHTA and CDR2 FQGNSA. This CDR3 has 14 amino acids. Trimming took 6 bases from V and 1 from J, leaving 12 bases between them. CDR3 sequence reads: CASRGTRVQETQYF. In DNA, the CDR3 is TGTGCCAGCAGGGGGACGCGCGTCCAAGAGACCCAGTACTTC.

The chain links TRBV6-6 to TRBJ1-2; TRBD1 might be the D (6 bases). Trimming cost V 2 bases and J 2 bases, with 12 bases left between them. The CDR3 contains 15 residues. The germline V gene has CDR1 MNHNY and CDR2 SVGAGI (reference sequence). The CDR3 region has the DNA TGTGCCAGCAGTTACGGGGCAGGGGTGAACTATGGCTACACCTTC. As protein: CASSYGAGVNYGYTF.